This TCR beta chain was captured by sequencing in a study of OX40 agonist ivuxolimab in advanced cancers. As for the study in general: Across the patients, intravenous ivuxolimab was delivered every 2 weeks at 0.01 to 10 mg/kg. Patients enrolled in dose escalation were diagnosed with hepatocellular carcinoma, melanoma, renal cell or head and neck cancer.

Repertoires were generated with immunoSEQ multiplex PCR, while TCRdb's copy carries only in-frame clones and drops some. The sample lists 100,000 to 130,000 clones, around 93% occurring once. Germline lookup yields CDR1 SGHTA and CDR2 FQGTGA. The V gene lost 0 bases and the J gene lost 6 bases, with 14 bases spanning the gap. The length of the CDR3 is 15 residues. The chain has TRBV7-3 and TRBJ1-2, with D uncertain. The material sequenced was CD4+ or CD8+ T cells sorted from blood, taken in a trial of the OX40 agonist ivuxolimab. The TCR was taken from an adult with an advanced solid tumor such as melanoma, head and neck, liver or kidney cancer. DNA for the CDR3: TGTGCCAGCAGCTTAACGTTTGGCAGAGAGGATGGCTACACCTTC. Translation gives CASSLTFGREDGYTF. The full variable domain, completed using reference TRBV7-3 and TRBJ1-2, is GAGVSQTPSNKVTEKGKYVELRCDPISGHTALYWYRQSLGQGPEFLIYFQGTGAADDSGLPNDRFFAVRPEGSVSTLKIQRTERGDSAVYLCASSLTFGREDGYTFGSGTRLTVV.